These 13 T cell receptor beta chains were sequenced from one sample in a study of blood T cell repertoires in COVID-19. The protocol was immunoSEQ multiplex PCR, while the TCRdb copy is restricted to in-frame clones and leaves out a portion. The data show about 300,000 clones, 70% to 90% seen once. Specimen: PBMCs or T cells enriched from blood (not recorded which). These TCRs come from a man between 25 and 39 years old who had recovered from COVID-19.

This clone was observed once. The chain carries TRBV11-2 and TRBJ2-1; 7 bases map to TRBD1. Germline values: CDR1 SGHAT, CDR2 FQNNGV. V lost 1 base, J lost 7 bases, and 4 bases stayed unmatched. This CDR3 contains 14 residues. The CDR3 DNA sequence: TGTGCCAGCAGCTTAGGTTGGGACAGAAATGAGCAGTTCTTC. Translated, it gives CASSLGWDRNEQFF.

The rearrangement links TRBV7-8 to TRBJ2-3; no definite D call. V was clipped by 1 base and J by 2 bases, with 10 bases between them. Per the germline V gene, CDR1 is SGHVS and CDR2 is FQNEAQ. This CDR3 is 15 amino acids long. The CDR3 spells CASSLVFTTTDTQYF. CDR3 bases: TGTGCCAGCAGCTTAGTATTCACAACCACAGATACGCAGTATTTT.

The chain employs TRBV7-6 and TRBJ1-1; weak D call: TRBD1 (5 bases). The CDR3 is made up of 15 amino acids. Germline CDR1 SGHVS, CDR2 FNYEAQ. The V and J ends lost 2 bases and 4 bases respectively, with 14 bases between them. This chain's CDR3 is CASSLSRGESTEAFF. In DNA form, the CDR3 reads TGTGCCAGCAGCTTATCAAGGGGTGAGAGCACTGAAGCTTTCTTT.

The chain has TRBV11-1 and TRBJ2-7, with 9 bases that match TRBD1. V was clipped by 2 bases and J by 6 bases; unmatched bases: 11. Germline V gene data show CDR1 as SGHAT and CDR2 as FQDESV (reference sequence). CDR3 length: 16 residues. This chain's CDR3 is CASSLKSLGQGGEQYF. DNA of the CDR3: TGTGCCAGCAGCTTAAAATCTCTGGGACAGGGAGGCGAGCAGTACTTC.

This clone was seen a few times. The V call is TRBV7-6, the J call TRBJ2-2, with 12 bases lining up with TRBD1. CDR3 length: 16 residues. Trimming removed 5 bases from V and 6 bases from J; junction bases left unmatched: 7. The germline CDR1 and CDR2 sequences are SGHVS and FNYEAQ. The CDR3 sequence is CASSPGTGGASGELFF. CDR3 nucleotides: TGTGCCAGCAGCCCTGGGACAGGGGGCGCCTCCGGGGAGCTGTTTTTT.

The chain carries TRBV6-4 and TRBJ1-2, with 7 bases matching TRBD1. CDR1 is MRHNA and CDR2 is SNTAGT in the germline V gene. J was trimmed by 5 bases and V by 8 bases; bases with no gene match: 11. The CDR3 length is 14 residues. The CDR3 DNA reads as TGTGCCAGCGGGCCCCATAGGGACAGTTATGGCTACACCTTC. Its protein is CASGPHRDSYGYTF.

The V call is TRBV2, the J call TRBJ1-5, with a weak D call TRBD1 (6 bases). The CDR3 contains 13 residues. The V end was cut by 8 bases, the J end by 1 base, with 9 bases between. Germline CDR1 and CDR2: SNHLY and FYNNEI. The chain's CDR3 is CASLGQSNQPQHF. CDR3 nucleotides: TGTGCCAGCCTAGGACAGAGCAATCAGCCCCAGCATTTT. The entire variable domain, with the rest obtained from reference TRBV2 and TRBJ1-5, is as follows: EPEVTQTPSHQVTQMGQEVILRCVPISNHLYFYWYRQILGQKVEFLVSFYNNEISEKSEIFDDQFSVERPDGSNFTLKIRSTKLEDSAMYFCASLGQSNQPQHFGDGTRLSIL.

This sequence joins TRBV11-2 and TRBJ1-6; the D is unclear. Trimming removed 1 base from V and 10 bases from J, with 8 bases in between. Germline CDR1 SGHAT, CDR2 FQNNGV. There are 13 residues in the CDR3. The DNA for the CDR3 is TGTGCCAGCAGCTTAGGTGACAAGTCACCCCTCCACTTT. Translation gives CASSLGDKSPLHF.

This chain connects TRBV14 to TRBJ1-2, with D tentatively TRBD1 (5 bases). V lost 1 base and J lost 6, with 12 bases in between. This CDR3 comprises 14 residues. Germline V gives CDR1 SGHDN, CDR2 FVKESK. The CDR3 DNA is TGTGCCAGCAGCCAAGGGCGGGGGTTAGATGGCTACACCTTC. It translates to CASSQGRGLDGYTF.

The genes are TRBV7-8 and TRBJ1-5; 7 bases align to TRBD1. Germline V CDR1 and CDR2: SGHVS, FQNEAQ. J was trimmed by 6 bases and V by 7 bases; bases with no gene match: 9. This CDR3 is 14 amino acids long. CDR3 DNA sequence: TGTGCCAGCACCCAAGCGGGACAGTTTCAGCCCCAGCATTTT. Protein product: CASTQAGQFQPQHF.

The chain employs TRBV4-1 and TRBJ1-6; TRBD1 agrees at 11 bases. The germline V gene has CDR1 MGHRA and CDR2 YSYEKL. The CDR3 consists of 19 residues. V trimming: 1 base; J trimming: 4 bases; junction bases outside the gene matches: 9. CDR3 amino acids: CASSQGPGQGGSYNSPLHF. The CDR3 bases are TGCGCCAGCAGCCAAGGACCGGGACAGGGGGGCTCTTATAATTCACCCCTCCACTTT.

This chain connects TRBV5-1 to TRBJ2-4; perhaps TRBD1 as D (5 bases). The V and J ends lost 4 bases and 8 bases respectively, with 13 bases between them. The length of the CDR3 is 13 residues. CDR1 is SGHRS and CDR2 is YFSETQ in the germline V gene. The CDR3 nucleotides read TGCGCCAGCAGCCTGTCGACAGAAGACATTCAGTACTTC. It translates to CASSLSTEDIQYF.

The chain employs TRBV28 and TRBJ1-5; TRBD1 might be the D (6 bases). Trimming pared 4 bases from V and 4 bases from J, leaving 14 bases between. Germline CDR1 reads MDHEN; CDR2 reads SYDVKM. This CDR3 is 15 amino acids long. In DNA form, the CDR3 reads TGTGCCAGCAGTTATTACAGGGAAATTAATCAGCCCCAGCATTTT. Translated, it gives CASSYYREINQPQHF.